The rows below give T cell receptor beta chains drawn from one sample of a study of T cells in Graves' hyperthyroidism and ophthalmopathy. TCRdb re-called the multiplex PCR reads with MiXCR, one entry per CDR3 protein. The data hold about 290,000 distinct CDR3 sequences, with approximately 17% observed a single time. Sequenced input: blood. These receptors were taken from a young man with Graves' hyperthyroidism. CDR3s include the opening cysteine and the closing phenylalanine or tryptophan. Each record gives: CDR3 protein, CDR3 DNA, D gene, V gene, clone size, J gene. D genes are given only for firm matches. Size values are once, few and many counts, or a class for expanded clones, and some rows have none.

CDR3 protein: CASSLVGSSQPQHF
CDR3 DNA: TGTGCCAGCAGTTTGGTGGGGTCTAGTCAGCCCCAGCATTTT
D gene: -
V gene: TRBV28
clone size: once
J gene: TRBJ1-5

CDR3 protein: CASSAAPRVAQFF
CDR3 DNA: TGTGCCAGCAGTGCAGCGCCTAGGGTCGCGCAGTTCTTC
D gene: -
V gene: TRBV2
clone size: many
J gene: TRBJ2-1

CDR3 protein: CASSDSVVDTQYF
CDR3 DNA: TGTGCCAGTAGCGACTCCGTCGTAGATACGCAGTATTTT
D gene: -
V gene: TRBV7-2
clone size: -
J gene: TRBJ2-3

CDR3 protein: CASSSGTSGNNEQFF
CDR3 DNA: TGTGCCAGCAGTTCCGGGACTAGCGGAAACAATGAGCAGTTCTTC
D gene: TRBD2
V gene: TRBV27
clone size: many
J gene: TRBJ2-1

CDR3 protein: CATGRGGNQPQHF
CDR3 DNA: TGTGCCACCGGGAGGGGAGGCAATCAGCCCCAGCATTTT
D gene: -
V gene: TRBV24-1
clone size: many
J gene: TRBJ1-5

CDR3 protein: CASSPLGTGATGELFF
CDR3 DNA: TGTGCCAGCTCACCACTCGGGACAGGGGCCACCGGGGAGCTGTTTTTT
D gene: TRBD1
V gene: TRBV18
clone size: many
J gene: TRBJ2-2

CDR3 protein: CASSRSRTSGRWGLETQYF
CDR3 DNA: TGCGCCAGCAGCCGTTCCCGTACTAGCGGGAGGTGGGGTTTGGAGACCCAGTACTTC
D gene: TRBD2
V gene: TRBV5-1
clone size: few
J gene: TRBJ2-5

CDR3 protein: CASSYFPPATNTIYF
CDR3 DNA: TGTGCCAGCAGTTACTTTCCACCAGCGACAAACACCATATATTTT
D gene: -
V gene: TRBV6-5
clone size: -
J gene: TRBJ1-3

CDR3 protein: CASSLMTGTYGELFF
CDR3 DNA: TGTGCCAGCAGCTTAATGACAGGGACGTACGGGGAGCTGTTTTTT
D gene: TRBD1
V gene: TRBV7-2
clone size: many
J gene: TRBJ2-2

CDR3 protein: CASSTRTGEGGEQFF
CDR3 DNA: TGTGCCAGTAGTACACGGACAGGGGAAGGGGGTGAGCAGTTCTTC
D gene: TRBD1
V gene: TRBV19
clone size: few
J gene: TRBJ2-1

CDR3 protein: CASSHEGRWTEAFF
CDR3 DNA: TGCGCCAGCAGCCACGAGGGGAGATGGACTGAAGCTTTCTTT
D gene: -
V gene: TRBV4-1
clone size: -
J gene: TRBJ1-1

CDR3 protein: CAHQRGISTDTQYF
CDR3 DNA: TGTGCCCACCAGCGGGGAATTAGCACAGATACGCAGTATTTT
D gene: TRBD2
V gene: TRBV30
clone size: many
J gene: TRBJ2-3

CDR3 protein: CASSLGGIYEQYF
CDR3 DNA: TGTGCCAGCAGCTTGGGGGGTATCTACGAGCAGTACTTC
D gene: -
V gene: TRBV7-6
clone size: many
J gene: TRBJ2-7

CDR3 protein: CSGTGGSYEQYF
CDR3 DNA: TGCAGCGGAACAGGGGGCTCCTACGAGCAGTACTTC
D gene: TRBD1
V gene: TRBV29-1
clone size: -
J gene: TRBJ2-7

CDR3 protein: CATGAGGRTYEQYF
CDR3 DNA: TGTGCCACTGGGGCGGGGGGAAGGACCTACGAGCAGTACTTC
D gene: TRBD2
V gene: TRBV2
clone size: many
J gene: TRBJ2-7